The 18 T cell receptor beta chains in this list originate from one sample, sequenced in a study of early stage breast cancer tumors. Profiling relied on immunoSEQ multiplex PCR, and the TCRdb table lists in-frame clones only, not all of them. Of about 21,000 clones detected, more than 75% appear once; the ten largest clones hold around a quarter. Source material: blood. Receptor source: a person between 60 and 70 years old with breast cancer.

The DNA of the CDR3 is TGTGCCATCAGTGCCGATACGGACGGTCAGCCCCAGCATTTT. Protein sequence: CAISADTDGQPQHF. The chain employs TRBV10-3 and TRBJ1-5; no definite D call. This CDR3 has 14 amino acids. V gave up 4 bases and J gave up 6 bases, with 13 bases separating them. Germline lookup yields CDR1 ENHRY and CDR2 SYGVKD.

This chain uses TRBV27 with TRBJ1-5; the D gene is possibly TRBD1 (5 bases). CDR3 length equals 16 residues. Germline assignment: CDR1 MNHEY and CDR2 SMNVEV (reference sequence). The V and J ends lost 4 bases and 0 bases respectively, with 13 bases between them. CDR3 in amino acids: CASSYSQVYSNQPQHF. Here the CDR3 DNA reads TGTGCCAGCAGTTACTCACAGGTTTATAGCAATCAGCCCCAGCATTTT.

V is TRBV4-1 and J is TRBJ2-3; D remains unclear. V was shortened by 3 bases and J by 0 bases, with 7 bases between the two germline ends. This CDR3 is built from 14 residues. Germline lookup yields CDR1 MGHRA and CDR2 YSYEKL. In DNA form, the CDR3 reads TGCGCCAGCAGCCATCCCCCTAGCACAGATACGCAGTATTTT. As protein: CASSHPPSTDTQYF.

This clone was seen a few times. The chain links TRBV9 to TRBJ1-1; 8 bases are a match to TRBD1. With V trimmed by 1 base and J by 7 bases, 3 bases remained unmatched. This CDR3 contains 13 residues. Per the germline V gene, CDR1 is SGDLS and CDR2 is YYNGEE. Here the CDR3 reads CASSVSGQGEAFF. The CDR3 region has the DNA TGTGCCAGCAGCGTAAGCGGACAGGGTGAAGCTTTCTTT.

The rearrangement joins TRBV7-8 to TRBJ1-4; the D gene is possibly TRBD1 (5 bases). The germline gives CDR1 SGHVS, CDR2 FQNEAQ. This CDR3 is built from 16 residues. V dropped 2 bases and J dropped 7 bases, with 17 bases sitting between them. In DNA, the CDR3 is TGTGCCAGCAGCTTACAGGGCTCCGCTATAGCTGAAAAACTGTTTTTT. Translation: CASSLQGSAIAEKLFF. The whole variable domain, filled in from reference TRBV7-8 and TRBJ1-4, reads GAGVSQSPRYKVAKRGQDVALRCDPISGHVSLFWYQQALGQGPEFLTYFQNEAQLDKSGLPSDRFFAERPEGSVSTLKIQRTQQEDSAVYLCASSLQGSAIAEKLFFGSGTQLSVL.

The CDR3 DNA sequence: TGTGCCAGCAGTGACAGACGGACAGGGGTAAGCTCACCCCTCCACTTT. Translated, it gives CASSDRRTGVSSPLHF. V and J are TRBV2 and TRBJ1-6, with TRBD1 matching 9 bases. The CDR3 extends over 16 amino acids. The germline gives CDR1 SNHLY, CDR2 FYNNEI. The V gene end was trimmed by 3 bases and the J gene end by 10 bases; junction bases not matched to a gene: 10.

CDR3 amino acids: CASSIGQAYGYTF. In nucleotides, the CDR3 is TGTGCCAGCAGCATCGGACAGGCCTATGGCTACACCTTC. The chain recombines TRBV5-5 with TRBJ1-2; 7 bases map to TRBD1. The CDR3 is 13 amino acids. Trimming took 4 bases from V and 4 from J; bases not matched to a gene: 4. The germline V gene encodes CDR1 SGHKS and CDR2 YYEKEE (reference sequence).

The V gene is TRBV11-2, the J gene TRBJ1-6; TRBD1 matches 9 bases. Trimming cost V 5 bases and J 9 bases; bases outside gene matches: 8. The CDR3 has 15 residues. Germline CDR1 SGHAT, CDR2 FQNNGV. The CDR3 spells CASSATGGPSSPLHF. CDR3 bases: TGTGCCAGCAGCGCAACAGGGGGCCCGAGTTCACCCCTCCACTTT.

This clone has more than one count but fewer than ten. For the CDR3, the DNA is TGCGCCAGCAGCCCGGGACTAGCGGGTAGCGATACGCAGTATTTT. It encodes CASSPGLAGSDTQYF. This sequence joins TRBV4-1 and TRBJ2-3; 12 nucleotides match TRBD2. V gave up 4 bases and J gave up 6 bases; unmatched junction bases: 5. There are 15 residues in the CDR3. The V gene's germline CDR1 is MGHRA and CDR2 YSYEKL.

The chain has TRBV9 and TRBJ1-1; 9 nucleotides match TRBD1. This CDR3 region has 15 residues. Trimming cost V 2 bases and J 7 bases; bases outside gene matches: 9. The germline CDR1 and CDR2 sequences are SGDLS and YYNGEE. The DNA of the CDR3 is TGTGCCAGCAGCGTGGCCCATGGGACAGGGTATGAAGCTTTCTTT. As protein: CASSVAHGTGYEAFF.

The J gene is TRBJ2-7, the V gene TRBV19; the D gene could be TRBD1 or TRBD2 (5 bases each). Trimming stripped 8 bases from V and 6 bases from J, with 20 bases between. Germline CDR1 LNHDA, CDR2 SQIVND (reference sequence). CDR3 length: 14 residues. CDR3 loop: CASAESGHSAEQYF. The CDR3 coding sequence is TGTGCCAGTGCGGAAAGCGGACACTCGGCCGAGCAGTACTTC.

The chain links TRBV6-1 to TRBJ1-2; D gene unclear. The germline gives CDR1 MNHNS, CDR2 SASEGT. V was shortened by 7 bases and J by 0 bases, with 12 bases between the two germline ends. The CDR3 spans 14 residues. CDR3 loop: CASIRQRTNYGYTF. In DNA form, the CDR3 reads TGTGCCAGCATTCGTCAGAGAACTAACTATGGCTACACCTTC.

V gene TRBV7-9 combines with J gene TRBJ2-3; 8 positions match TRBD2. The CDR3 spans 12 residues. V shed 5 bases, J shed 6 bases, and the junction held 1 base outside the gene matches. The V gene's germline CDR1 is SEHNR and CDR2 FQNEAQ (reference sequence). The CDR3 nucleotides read TGTGCCAGCAGCCCGGGAGGGGATACGCAGTATTTT. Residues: CASSPGGDTQYF.

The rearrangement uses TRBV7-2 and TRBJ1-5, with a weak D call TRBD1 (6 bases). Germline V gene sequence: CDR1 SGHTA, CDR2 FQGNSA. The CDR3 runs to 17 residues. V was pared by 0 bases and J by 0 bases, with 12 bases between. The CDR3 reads CASSLAGQPSSNQPQHF. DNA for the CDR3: TGTGCCAGCAGCTTAGCGGGACAACCGAGTAGCAATCAGCCCCAGCATTTT.

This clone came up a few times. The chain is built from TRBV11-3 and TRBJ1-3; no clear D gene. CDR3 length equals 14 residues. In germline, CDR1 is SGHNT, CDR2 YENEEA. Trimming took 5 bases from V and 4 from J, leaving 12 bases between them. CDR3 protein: CASSPGPEGNTIYF. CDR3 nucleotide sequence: TGTGCCAGCAGCCCAGGCCCAGAGGGAAACACCATATATTTT.

DNA of the CDR3: TGTGCCAGTAGTATTTCGTCAGCGGGAGGGGTAGGGACGCAGTATTTT. It yields the protein CASSISSAGGVGTQYF. The chain has TRBV19 and TRBJ2-3; 10 bases are shared with TRBD2. The CDR3 totals 16 residues. V dropped 3 bases and J dropped 9; count of bases not matched to a gene: 12. Germline V CDR1 and CDR2: LNHDA, SQIVND (reference sequence).

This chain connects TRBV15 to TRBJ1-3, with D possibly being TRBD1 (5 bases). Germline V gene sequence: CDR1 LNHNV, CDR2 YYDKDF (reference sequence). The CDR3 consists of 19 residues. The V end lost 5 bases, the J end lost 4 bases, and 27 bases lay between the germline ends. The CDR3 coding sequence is TGTGCCACCAGCGGCAGGGAGGCTGGGGACGCCGGGCGGGGAAACACCATATATTTT. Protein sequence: CATSGREAGDAGRGNTIYF.

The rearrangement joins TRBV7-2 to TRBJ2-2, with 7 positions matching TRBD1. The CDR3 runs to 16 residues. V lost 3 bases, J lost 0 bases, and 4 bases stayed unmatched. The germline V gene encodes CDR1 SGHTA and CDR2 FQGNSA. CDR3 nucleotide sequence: TGTGCCAGCAGCTTCTTGACAGGGACGAACACCGGGGAGCTGTTTTTT. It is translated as CASSFLTGTNTGELFF.